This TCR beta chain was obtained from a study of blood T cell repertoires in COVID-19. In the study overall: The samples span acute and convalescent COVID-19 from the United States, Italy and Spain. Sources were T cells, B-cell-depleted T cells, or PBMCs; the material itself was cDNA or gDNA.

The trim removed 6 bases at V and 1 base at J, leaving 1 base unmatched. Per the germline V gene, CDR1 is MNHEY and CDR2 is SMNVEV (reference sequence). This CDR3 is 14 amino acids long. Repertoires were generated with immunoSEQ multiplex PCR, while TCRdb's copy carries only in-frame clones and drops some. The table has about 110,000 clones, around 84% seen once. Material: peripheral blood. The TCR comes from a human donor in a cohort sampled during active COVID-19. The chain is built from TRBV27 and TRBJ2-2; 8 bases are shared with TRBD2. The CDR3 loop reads CASRAGGNTGELFF. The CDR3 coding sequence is TGTGCCAGCAGGGCGGGGGGGAACACCGGGGAGCTGTTTTTT.